What follows are 12 T cell receptor beta chains derived from one specimen sequenced in a study of blood T cell repertoires in COVID-19. Clones were sequenced by immunoSEQ multiplex PCR, and TCRdb holds only the in-frame ones, with some missing. The sample contains about 250,000 clones, around 86% of which appear only once. Sequencing was performed on peripheral blood. These receptors were collected from a woman aged 25 to 39 with active or convalescent COVID-19.

V usage is TRBV7-9 and J usage is TRBJ2-3; no clear D. Trimming removed 3 bases at V and 0 bases at J, with 4 bases between. The germline V gene encodes CDR1 SEHNR and CDR2 FQNEAQ (reference sequence). The CDR3 length is 13 residues. CDR3 sequence: CASSFGSTDTQYF. The DNA for the CDR3 is TGTGCCAGCAGCTTCGGGAGCACAGATACGCAGTATTTT.

The chain joins TRBV2 to TRBJ1-5; D not certain. The CDR3 has 13 amino acids. Trimming stripped 6 bases from V and 4 bases from J, with 10 bases between. Germline-derived CDR1 and CDR2 are SNHLY and FYNNEI. This CDR3 reads CASRVGANQPQHF. CDR3 DNA sequence: TGTGCCAGCAGGGTGGGAGCAAATCAGCCCCAGCATTTT.

The V and J genes are TRBV6-4 and TRBJ2-1, with 14 bases identical to TRBD2. V was clipped by 6 bases and J by 8 bases; unmatched bases: 6. The germline gives CDR1 MRHNA, CDR2 SNTAGT. This CDR3 has 15 residues. In nucleotides, the CDR3 is TGTGCCAGCAGACAGACTAGCGGGGGGGCGTATGAGCAGTTCTTC. Its protein product is CASRQTSGGAYEQFF.

This clone was seen only a few times. CDR3 loop: CASSPSGEPEAFF. CDR3 in DNA: TGTGCCAGCAGCCCCTCAGGTGAGCCTGAAGCTTTCTTT. The chain couples TRBV5-5 to TRBJ1-1; D is unresolved. Trimming shortened V by 4 bases and J by 6 bases, and 13 bases separated the two germline ends. The CDR3 is 13 amino acids. The germline V gene encodes CDR1 SGHKS and CDR2 YYEKEE (reference sequence). Full variable domain (missing parts from reference TRBV5-5 and TRBJ1-1): DAGVTQSPTHLIKTRGQQVTLRCSPISGHKSVSWYQQVLGQGPQFIFQYYEKEERGRGNFPDRFSARQFPNYSSELNVNALLLGDSALYLCASSPSGEPEAFFGQGTRLTVV.

The chain recombines TRBV27 with TRBJ2-4; a weak D match, TRBD1 (6 bases). This CDR3 is 15 amino acids long. V was trimmed by 6 bases and J by 2 bases, leaving 14 bases between them. The germline V gene encodes CDR1 MNHEY and CDR2 SMNVEV (reference sequence). The CDR3 DNA reads as TGTGCCAGCAGCTTACAGGGACAATCCAAAAACATTCAGTACTTC. It encodes CASSLQGQSKNIQYF.

The table lists this clone with a count of one. This chain links TRBV7-2 with TRBJ1-2, with D possibly being TRBD1 (6 bases). Trimming cost V 5 bases and J 3 bases, with 16 bases left between them. Looked up from germline, CDR1 is SGHTA and CDR2 is FQGNSA. The CDR3 is made up of 15 amino acids. The CDR3 is CASSPYRVPDYGYTF. The CDR3 bases are TGTGCCAGCAGCCCATACAGGGTCCCTGACTATGGCTACACCTTC.

The chain links TRBV6-2 or TRBV6-3 to TRBJ2-2; perhaps TRBD1 as D (6 bases). Germline-derived CDR1 and CDR2 are MNHEY and SVGEGT. The CDR3 has 16 residues. Trimming stripped 5 bases from V and 0 bases from J, with 13 bases between. CDR3 amino acids: CASSPTGSPNTGELFF. The DNA of the CDR3 is TGTGCCAGCAGTCCAACAGGGAGCCCGAACACCGGGGAGCTGTTTTTT.

The chain combines TRBV7-2 with TRBJ1-1; 11 bases line up with TRBD1. The CDR3 loop spans 14 amino acids. Germline V gene lookup returns CDR1 SGHTA and CDR2 FQGNSA. V shed 5 bases and J 11 bases; nucleotides not matched to a gene: 10. The CDR3 DNA reads as TGTGCCAGCAGCATTACCGGGACAGGGGGTCGGGCTTTCTTT. Protein sequence: CASSITGTGGRAFF. Complete variable domain (other parts from reference TRBV7-2 and TRBJ1-1): GAGVSQSPSNKVTEKGKDVELRCDPISGHTALYWYRQSLGQGLEFLIYFQGNSAPDKSGLPSDRFSAERTGGSVSTLTIQRTQQEDSAVYLCASSITGTGGRAFFGQGTRLTVV.

This chain links TRBV30 with TRBJ1-2, with 12 nucleotides matching TRBD1. V shed 3 bases and J 4 bases; nucleotides not matched to a gene: 12. The CDR3 totals 17 residues. Germline values: CDR1 GTSNPN, CDR2 SVGIG (reference sequence). DNA for the CDR3: TGTGCCTGGAGCCCAGGGACAGGGGGCGATAAGATCTATGGCTACACCTTC. As protein: CAWSPGTGGDKIYGYTF.

The rearrangement links TRBV7-2 to TRBJ1-1; 7 nucleotides match TRBD1. J gave up 5 bases and V 8 bases, and 8 bases lay outside the gene matches. CDR3 length: 13 residues. Germline CDR1 and CDR2: SGHTA and FQGNSA. The chain's CDR3 is CASGLQGSTEAFF. The CDR3 DNA reads TGTGCCAGCGGACTACAGGGGAGTACTGAAGCTTTCTTT.

This chain connects TRBV7-8 to TRBJ2-5; 8 bases are a match to TRBD2. Germline CDR1 SGHVS, CDR2 FQNEAQ. J lost 5 bases, V lost 7 bases, and 6 bases had no gene match. The CDR3 is 13 residues long. The CDR3 protein is CASTPGGGETQYF. The CDR3 coding sequence is TGTGCCAGCACCCCCGGCGGGGGGGAGACCCAGTACTTC.

CDR3 nucleotide sequence: TGTGCCAGCTCCGAGGCCAAAAACATTCAGTACTTC. Translation gives CASSEAKNIQYF. The chain recombines TRBV12-3 or TRBV12-4 with TRBJ2-4; D uncertain. This CDR3 has 12 amino acids. V gave up 8 bases and J gave up 1 base, with 6 bases separating them.